This passage covers 21 T cell receptor beta chains from one sample sequenced in a study of T-cell reconstitution after alpha-beta-depleted transplantation in children. Preparation of the TCRbeta library used unique molecular identifiers. TCRdb fed the PCR reads into MiXCR, producing one record per CDR3 protein. The sample lists about 440,000 distinct CDR3 sequences, around two fifths occurring once. The sample was PBMCs, taken before TCRalphabeta/CD19-depleted stem cell transplant. These receptor sequences come from a girl between 2 and 10 years old with aplastic anemia, due to receive a stem cell transplant.

The V call is TRBV5-1, the J call TRBJ2-7; the match to TRBD1 covers 9 bases. From germline, CDR1 is SGHRS and CDR2 YFSETQ. This CDR3 comprises 15 residues. With V trimmed by 3 bases and J by 3 bases, 7 bases remained unmatched. The CDR3 sequence: CASSWKRGQGYEQYF. The CDR3 DNA follows: TGCGCCAGCAGCTGGAAACGGGGACAGGGCTACGAGCAGTACTTC.

The chain couples TRBV20-1 to TRBJ1-5; 7 nucleotides agree with TRBD1. This CDR3 contains 14 residues. After removal of 6 bases from V and 5 bases from J, the junction contained 10 bases not matched to a gene. CDR1 and CDR2 from the germline V gene are DFQATT and SNEGSKA (reference sequence). CDR3 amino acids: CSAVGGGADQPQHF. As DNA, the CDR3 is TGCAGTGCCGTTGGAGGGGGCGCCGATCAGCCCCAGCATTTT.

Notes on this clonotype: A read error is possible here, since a much larger clone lies one base away. This rearrangement joins TRBV12-3 or TRBV12-4 to TRBJ2-1; 8 nucleotides agree with TRBD2. Unmatched junction bases numbered 13, after V lost 3 bases and J lost 0 bases. There are 19 residues in the CDR3. The CDR3 DNA is TGTGCCAGCAGTTTTCCAGCGGGAGCACTCATGAGCTCCTACAATGAGCAGTTCTTC. It yields the protein CASSFPAGALMSSYNEQFF.

This clonotype was counted a few times. The CDR3 region is CASAANARTADTQYF. DNA of the CDR3: TGTGCCAGCGCGGCCAACGCCCGGACCGCAGATACGCAGTATTTT. The chain has TRBV2 and TRBJ2-3; the D is unclear. Trimming took off 8 bases at V and 4 bases at J, with 19 bases between the two ends. CDR1 is SNHLY, CDR2 FYNNEI, per germline. The CDR3 length is 15 residues.

This clonotype has more than one count but fewer than ten. The J gene is TRBJ2-3, the V gene TRBV12-5, with 8 nucleotides matching TRBD2. Germline V gene data show CDR1 as LGHNT and CDR2 as FRNRAP. V dropped 8 bases and J dropped 4; count of bases not matched to a gene: 8. The CDR3 covers 14 residues. CDR3: CASSPREVADTQYF. Here the CDR3 DNA reads TGTGCTAGTTCCCCGCGGGAGGTCGCAGATACGCAGTATTTT.

This clonotype has a single count. The rearrangement joins TRBV20-1 to TRBJ2-7; D remains ambiguous. Germline loops: CDR1 DFQATT, CDR2 SNEGSKA (reference sequence). Between the trimmed V and J ends, which lost 8 bases and 0 bases, there was a span of 8 bases. This CDR3 contains 11 residues. This chain's CDR3 is CSQTLSYEQYF. The CDR3, as DNA: TGCAGTCAGACACTCTCCTACGAGCAGTACTTC.

This clonotype was observed many times. The chain couples TRBV6-6 to TRBJ2-7, with D uncertain. The V gene's germline CDR1 is MNHNY and CDR2 SVGAGI (reference sequence). Trimming took 0 bases from V and 5 from J, leaving 2 bases between them. The CDR3 consists of 11 residues. In DNA form, the CDR3 reads TGTGCCAGCAGTTACTCGAACGAGCAGTACTTC. Its translation is CASSYSNEQYF.

This clonotype was recorded at least ten times. The CDR3 DNA reads as TGCAGTGTAGCGGTAGAGACCCAGTACTTC. Translation: CSVAVETQYF. The gene calls are TRBV29-1 and TRBJ2-5, with a tentative D call TRBD2 (6 bases). The germline V gene encodes CDR1 SQVTM and CDR2 ANQGSEA. CDR3 size: 10 residues.

The chain joins TRBV19 to TRBJ1-2; 9 bases match TRBD1. With V trimmed by 6 bases and J by 2 bases, 4 bases remained unmatched. The CDR3 has 14 residues. CDR1 is LNHDA, CDR2 SQIVND, per germline (reference sequence). CDR3 loop: CASRGTGMNYGYTF. CDR3 coding DNA: TGTGCCAGTAGAGGGACAGGGATGAACTATGGCTACACCTTC.

J is TRBJ2-3 and V is TRBV27; no clear D gene. V was trimmed by 6 bases and J by 4 bases, leaving 11 bases between them. The CDR3 is 13 residues long. CDR1 and CDR2 from the germline V gene are MNHEY and SMNVEV (reference sequence). CDR3 region: CASRTTSADTQYF. The CDR3 DNA reads TGTGCCAGCAGAACAACTTCCGCAGATACGCAGTATTTT.

The chain employs TRBV21-1 and TRBJ1-2. TRBV21-1 is annotated as a pseudogene. The CDR3 runs to 17 residues. CDR3 loop: CATRRGNRGTVFYGYTF. The CDR3 DNA sequence: TGTGCCACCAGGCGGGGGAATAGGGGGACAGTCTTCTATGGCTACACCTTC.

The rearrangement links TRBV7-9 to TRBJ1-2, with D unresolved. The V gene lost 1 base and the J gene lost 8 bases, with 17 bases spanning the gap. Germline V gives CDR1 SEHNR, CDR2 FQNEAQ (reference sequence). The CDR3 loop spans 15 amino acids. The CDR3 region is CASSLVFRHPSGYTF. The CDR3 DNA follows: TGTGCCAGCAGCTTAGTCTTCCGACACCCATCAGGCTACACCTTC.

This clonotype was detected once. The chain uses TRBV20-1 and TRBJ1-5; TRBD1 aligns across 7 bases. CDR3 length equals 15 residues. The germline CDR1 and CDR2 sequences are DFQATT and SNEGSKA (reference sequence). Trimming at V came to 8 bases and at J to 12 bases, leaving 22 bases not matched to a gene. The CDR3 DNA is TGCAGTCCACGATCTAAGGACAGGCGACCTAGGGTCCAGCATTTT. It encodes CSPRSKDRRPRVQHF.

V gene TRBV20-1 combines with J gene TRBJ2-1, with 14 nucleotides matching TRBD2. Germline V gene data show CDR1 as DFQATT and CDR2 as SNEGSKA (reference sequence). This CDR3 region has 15 residues. Trimming at V came to 6 bases and at J to 6 bases, leaving 7 bases not matched to a gene. The CDR3 region is CSATSGTSGSNEQFF. The CDR3 DNA is TGCAGTGCAACCTCCGGGACTAGCGGGAGCAATGAGCAGTTCTTC.

V is TRBV4-1 and J is TRBJ1-2, with D unclear. V was pared by 0 bases and J by 4 bases, with 15 bases between. Germline loops: CDR1 MGHRA, CDR2 YSYEKL. CDR3 length: 16 residues. The CDR3 is CASSQERVQNLYGYTF. The CDR3 bases are TGCGCCAGCAGCCAAGAAAGAGTGCAGAACCTCTATGGCTACACCTTC.

The CDR3 bases are TGCGCCAGCAACCCGACGGGAAACAATGAGCAGTTCTTC. Amino acid sequence: CASNPTGNNEQFF. The chain recombines TRBV5-1 with TRBJ2-1; D is perhaps TRBD2 (5 bases). V lost 6 bases, J lost 5 bases, and 12 bases lay in between. Germline V gene sequence: CDR1 SGHRS, CDR2 YFSETQ. The length of the CDR3 is 13 residues.

V usage is TRBV6-5 and J usage is TRBJ2-2, with D perhaps being TRBD1 or TRBD2 (7 bases each). Germline lookup yields CDR1 MNHEY and CDR2 SVGAGI. V shed 2 bases and J shed 4 bases, with 11 bases lying between them. The CDR3 loop spans 15 amino acids. The CDR3, as DNA: TGTGCCAGCAGTTACCAGGGGGAGGGCACCGGGGAGCTGTTTTTT. Translation gives CASSYQGEGTGELFF.

The chain carries TRBV28 and TRBJ1-5, with D tentatively TRBD1 (6 bases). The CDR3 consists of 16 residues. V was trimmed by 6 bases and J by 2 bases, leaving 17 bases between them. Germline CDR1 and CDR2: MDHEN and SYDVKM. In nucleotides, the CDR3 is TGTGCCAGCAGCCGGTCAGGGGCCTGGGGCAATCAGCCCCAGCATTTT. Translation: CASSRSGAWGNQPQHF. Filled out from reference TRBV28 and TRBJ1-5, the complete variable domain reads DVKVTQSSRYLVKRTGEKVFLECVQDMDHENMFWYRQDPGLGLRLIYFSYDVKMKEKGDIPEGYSVSREKKERFSLILESASTNQTSMYLCASSRSGAWGNQPQHFGDGTRLSIL.

V and J are TRBV10-3 and TRBJ2-3; D possibly matches TRBD1 or TRBD2 (5 bases each). The CDR3 is made up of 13 amino acids. V lost 6 bases and J lost 4, with 11 bases in between. Germline-derived CDR1 and CDR2 are ENHRY and SYGVKD. The CDR3 DNA reads TGTGCCATCAGCGTCTCGGGGCCAGATACGCAGTATTTT. Its translation: CAISVSGPDTQYF.

This chain joins TRBV20-1 and TRBJ2-1; 10 nucleotides line up with TRBD2. V trimming: 4 bases; J trimming: 4 bases; junction bases outside the gene matches: 4. CDR1 DFQATT and CDR2 SNEGSKA come from the germline V gene (reference sequence). The CDR3 is made up of 14 amino acids. The chain's CDR3 is CSATKRGGYNEQFF. CDR3 DNA sequence: TGCAGTGCTACTAAGCGGGGGGGGTACAATGAGCAGTTCTTC.

The chain combines TRBV18 with TRBJ2-6; a possible D gene is TRBD1 (5 bases). Trimming pared 4 bases from V and 0 bases from J, leaving 10 bases between. The CDR3 runs 16 residues. From germline, CDR1 is KGHSH and CDR2 LQKENI. The CDR3 loop is CASSQRQFSGANVLTF. The CDR3 DNA reads TGTGCCAGCTCACAGAGACAGTTCTCTGGGGCCAACGTCCTGACTTTC.